The present T cell receptor (delta chain) was sequenced within a study of Vδ1+ human thymocytes. Points from the study as a whole: Unlike peripheral blood Vdelta1+ controls, thymic delta-chain sequences included about 20% Vdelta2 and few Vdelta3. Thymic TRG and TRD repertoires appeared highly polyclonal, with Gaussian CDR3 length distributions.

Of note for this clone: Its target is unknown.

V trimming: 3 bases; J trimming: 0 bases; junction bases outside the gene matches: 34. The CDR3 runs to 26 residues. CDR1 and CDR2 (germline): TSWWSYY, QGS. RNA was extracted from the cells and then reverse transcribed. CDR3 amplicons came from multiplex PCR with pooled V-gene forward and constant-region reverse primers. TCRdb re-called the multiplex PCR reads through CATT. The sample carries 25,000 to 30,000 delta-chain clones, 6% to 8% recorded once. The sequence was collected from a girl in the first two years of life who had congenital heart surgery. The rearrangement uses TRDV1 and TRDJ1; TRDD3 agrees at 10 bases. Sequencing was done on a sample of Vdelta1+ gamma-delta thymocytes from the thymus. Sample subset: FACS-sorted CD3+ TCRalphabeta- TCRVdelta1+ TCRVdelta2- thymocytes. The CDR3 nucleotides read TGTGCTCTTGGGGACGCCCCGGCCTTCCTCAATCTACGGGAAGGGGGATACGCCCAGGACACCGATAAACTCATCTTT. Translation gives CALGDAPAFLNLREGGYAQDTDKLIF.